Below, 5 T cell receptor beta chains from the same sample are listed, as sequenced in a study of blood T cell repertoires in COVID-19. Clones were read by immunoSEQ multiplex PCR, and TCRdb kept only the in-frame ones, dropping some. Among roughly 250,000 clones, more than 85% were seen once, and the ten largest hold around 0.8%. The sequenced sample was peripheral blood. The receptor set was obtained from a man aged 25 to 40 with acute or convalescent COVID-19.

The V call is TRBV2, the J call TRBJ2-2; TRBD1 matches at 10 bases. With 7 bases clipped from V and 5 bases from J, the junction kept 7 bases outside the gene matches. This CDR3 spans 15 amino acids. In germline, CDR1 is SNHLY, CDR2 FYNNEI. The CDR3 DNA follows: TGTGCCAGCACAGAGGGACAGGGGTTTACCGGGGAGCTGTTTTTT. Protein: CASTEGQGFTGELFF.

V gene TRBV24-1 combines with J gene TRBJ1-1; no clear D gene. V was clipped by 3 bases and J by 7 bases, with 8 bases between them. CDR1 KGHDR and CDR2 SFDVKD come from the germline V gene. The CDR3 consists of 12 residues. CDR3: CATSDTGIEAFF. CDR3 in DNA: TGTGCCACCAGTGATACGGGGATTGAAGCTTTCTTT.

This rearrangement joins TRBV14 to TRBJ1-2, with D perhaps TRBD1 (5 bases). Deletions cut 2 bases from V and 4 bases from J, with 17 bases between. Germline CDR1 is SGHDN and CDR2 is FVKESK. The CDR3 runs to 16 residues. CDR3 in amino acids: CASSQSDPFGGYGYTF. DNA for the CDR3: TGTGCCAGCAGCCAATCTGACCCCTTCGGGGGCTATGGCTACACCTTC.

This chain links TRBV7-2 with TRBJ1-5; TRBD1 matches 8 bases. V lost 4 bases, J lost 1 base, and 6 bases stayed unmatched. Germline V gene data show CDR1 as SGHTA and CDR2 as FQGNSA. The length of the CDR3 is 16 residues. Written as DNA, the CDR3 is TGTGCCAGCAGCTGGGGGGGGACAGGAAGCAATCAGCCCCAGCATTTT. Translating gives CASSWGGTGSNQPQHF.

The chain carries TRBV4-1 and TRBJ2-5; 10 positions match TRBD2. The CDR3 covers 16 residues. V lost 1 base, J lost 4 bases, and 6 bases stayed unmatched. Germline V CDR1 and CDR2: MGHRA, YSYEKL. CDR3 sequence reads: CASSQGQREGRETQYF. The CDR3, as DNA: TGCGCCAGCAGCCAAGGGCAGCGGGAGGGACGAGAGACCCAGTACTTC.